This TCR beta chain was captured in a study of T cell responses to AZD1222 COVID-19 vaccine. Study background: Pooled samples include second doses given at about 4 or 12 weeks. Study-wide results and limits: Spike-wide vaccine-associated CD4 TCRs dominated at 160-218 and 743-854. Only five or six individuals given AZD1222 were seropositive at baseline.

Some clones are missing from TCRdb's copy, which holds only in-frame ones; the method was immunoSEQ multiplex PCR. The sample lists fewer than 90,000 clones; around 87% were seen once. With regard to this clone: What it recognizes is unknown.

This CDR3 contains 11 residues. V lost 4 bases, J lost 8 bases, and 9 bases lay in between. Germline V gives CDR1 GTSNPN, CDR2 SVGIG (reference sequence). The chain links TRBV30 to TRBJ2-1; perhaps D is TRBD1 or TRBD2 (6 bases each). The starting material was peripheral blood, obtained on day 0 of AZD1222 vaccination. The receptor was isolated from an adult in good health. Here the CDR3 DNA reads TGTGCCTGGAACAGGGAGGATGAGCAGTTCTTC. Its translation is CAWNREDEQFF.